This T cell receptor (beta chain) was found in a study of blood T cell repertoires in COVID-19. About the study: Acute-phase and convalescent COVID-19 samples originated in the United States, Italy and Spain. Nucleic acid was either cDNA or gDNA, and it came from T cells, B-cell-depleted T cells, or PBMCs.

V was clipped by 4 bases and J by 1 base, with 10 bases between them. The V gene's germline CDR1 is SEHNR and CDR2 FQNEAQ (reference sequence). The CDR3 loop spans 14 amino acids. Methods used by the authors: Amplification of reference gene primers was used by the study to estimate nucleated cell counts. The table came from immunoSEQ multiplex PCR; TCRdb's copy has only in-frame clones and leaves some out. D and trimming were read from the DNA, whereas the V and J calls and clone size are those reported in that table. The sample has 200,000 or so clones; 84% are singletons. Sequenced material: peripheral blood. The source is a human donor in a cohort sampled during active COVID-19. The chain has TRBV7-9 and TRBJ2-5; possibly TRBD2 for D (6 bases). The CDR3 sequence: CASSSELAQETQYF. In DNA, the CDR3 is TGTGCCAGCAGCTCCGAACTAGCCCAAGAGACCCAGTACTTC.